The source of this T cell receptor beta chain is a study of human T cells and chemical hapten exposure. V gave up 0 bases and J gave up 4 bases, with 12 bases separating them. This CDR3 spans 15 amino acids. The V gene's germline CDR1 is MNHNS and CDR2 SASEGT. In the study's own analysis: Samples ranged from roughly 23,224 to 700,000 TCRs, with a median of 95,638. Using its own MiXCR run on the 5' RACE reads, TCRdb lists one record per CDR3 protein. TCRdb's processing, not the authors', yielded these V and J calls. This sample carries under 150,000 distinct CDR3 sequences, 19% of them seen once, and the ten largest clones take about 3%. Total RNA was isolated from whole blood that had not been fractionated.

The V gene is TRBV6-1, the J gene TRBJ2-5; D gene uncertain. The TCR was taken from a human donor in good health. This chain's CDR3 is CASSEAVPVRETQYF. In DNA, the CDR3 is TGTGCCAGCAGTGAAGCGGTTCCCGTTAGAGAGACCCAGTACTTC.